The sequence of this TCR beta chain was determined in a study of cytomegalovirus exposure and HLA in healthy donors. PCR primers comprised 60 Vbeta and 13 Jbeta primers. Repertoires were generated with immunoSEQ multiplex PCR, while TCRdb's copy carries only in-frame clones and drops some. The sample includes about 70,000 clones. V lost 4 bases to trimming and J lost 1 base; unmatched junction nucleotides: 9. Germline values: CDR1 SGHRS, CDR2 YFSETQ. CDR3 length: 16 residues. Sample: PBMCs. The genes are TRBV5-1 and TRBJ2-7; 9 bases map to TRBD1. The receptor comes from a female donor in good health and CMV-seropositive. The CDR3 is CASSGTGTLVSYEQYF. The CDR3 DNA sequence: TGCGCCAGCAGCGGGACAGGGACCCTGGTTTCCTACGAGCAGTACTTC.